Below, 16 T cell receptor beta chains from the same sample are listed, as sequenced in a study of CD8 T cells in ankylosing spondylitis. TCRdb independently ran MiXCR on the 5' RACE reads; one entry per CDR3 protein. The sample contains 150,000 to 200,000 distinct CDR3 sequences, 13% of which appear only once. Sequenced input: blood, either unsorted or a sorted T cell fraction (not recorded which). The source of these receptors is a female donor with ankylosing spondylitis or in good health (not recorded which).

This clonotype was detected many times. The chain links TRBV19 to TRBJ2-2; 10 bases line up with TRBD1. The CDR3 extends over 16 amino acids. Looked up from germline, CDR1 is LNHDA and CDR2 is SQIVND (reference sequence). The V gene end was trimmed by 6 bases and the J gene end by 3 bases; junction bases not matched to a gene: 7. The chain's CDR3 is CASRPTDRGDTGELFF. CDR3 nucleotide sequence: TGTGCCAGTAGACCAACGGACAGGGGGGACACCGGGGAGCTGTTTTTT.

This clonotype was observed at least ten times. This chain links TRBV30 with TRBJ2-2; D gene ambiguous. Trimming cost V 0 bases and J 0 bases, with 11 bases left between them. The length of the CDR3 is 16 residues. Germline CDR1 and CDR2: GTSNPN and SVGIG (reference sequence). This CDR3 reads CAWSVRRAPNTGELFF. CDR3 DNA sequence: TGTGCCTGGAGTGTACGCCGAGCGCCGAACACCGGGGAGCTGTTTTTT.

The V call is TRBV30, the J call TRBJ1-2, with D tentatively TRBD1 (5 bases). Trimming pared 3 bases from V and 8 bases from J, leaving 7 bases between. The germline V gene encodes CDR1 GTSNPN and CDR2 SVGIG (reference sequence). The CDR3 totals 10 residues. The CDR3 spells CAWRRGGYTF. The CDR3 nucleotides read TGTGCCTGGAGGAGGGGAGGCTACACCTTC.

This clonotype was detected ten times or more. The chain is built from TRBV29-1 and TRBJ1-3, with D tentatively TRBD1 (5 bases). V was pared by 6 bases and J by 0 bases, with 12 bases between. This CDR3 region has 14 residues. CDR1 is SQVTM and CDR2 is ANQGSEA in the germline V gene. The CDR3 region is CSVGGSGSGNTIYF. CDR3 in DNA: TGCAGCGTGGGGGGAAGCGGCTCTGGAAACACCATATATTTT.

The sample holds a few counts of this clonotype. This rearrangement joins TRBV12-3 or TRBV12-4 to TRBJ1-4; D call uncertain. The CDR3 runs to 13 residues. Trimming shortened V by 5 bases and J by 12 bases, and 16 bases separated the two germline ends. CDR3 sequence reads: CASSPGAHQELFF. The DNA of the CDR3 is TGTGCCAGCAGTCCGGGCGCCCATCAGGAACTGTTTTTT.

This clonotype showed up just a few times. The rearrangement links TRBV7-2 to TRBJ2-2; 8 nucleotides align to TRBD1. The CDR3 spans 16 residues. V lost 7 bases and J lost 2; bases outside the gene matches: 9. CDR1 and CDR2 (germline): SGHTA, FQGNSA. The CDR3 sequence: CASTIDRGGNTGELFF. The CDR3, as DNA: TGTGCCAGCACAATTGACAGGGGAGGAAACACCGGGGAGCTGTTTTTT.

This clonotype was detected ten times or more. This chain connects TRBV20-1 to TRBJ2-3; 8 bases line up with TRBD2. CDR3 length: 15 residues. CDR1 and CDR2 (germline): DFQATT, SNEGSKA (reference sequence). V dropped 7 bases and J dropped 3; count of bases not matched to a gene: 12. The CDR3 nucleotides are TGCAGTGTAGATCCGGGACTAGTCGGAACAGATACGCAGTATTTT. Residues: CSVDPGLVGTDTQYF.

This clonotype occurred a few times. The chain carries TRBV7-9 and TRBJ2-3; the D call may be TRBD1 or TRBD2 (6 bases each). Trimming pared 5 bases from V and 10 bases from J, leaving 22 bases between. This CDR3 comprises 15 residues. CDR1 is SEHNR, CDR2 FQNEAQ, per germline (reference sequence). This CDR3 reads CASSLNRGQGISQYF. The DNA for the CDR3 is TGTGCCAGCAGCCTAAATCGGGGGCAAGGCATCTCGCAGTATTTT.

This clonotype has ten or more counts. The CDR3 sequence is CATSETGTSATDTQYF. CDR3 DNA: TGTGCCACCAGTGAAACCGGGACTAGCGCCACAGATACGCAGTATTTT. The chain has TRBV24-1 and TRBJ2-3; 10 positions match TRBD2. The ends lost 4 bases at V and 2 bases at J; junction bases unmatched: 5. Germline V gene lookup returns CDR1 KGHDR and CDR2 SFDVKD. The CDR3 extends over 16 amino acids.

This chain connects TRBV7-2 to TRBJ1-1; D gene unclear. The V end lost 2 bases, the J end lost 0 bases, and 7 bases lay between the germline ends. This CDR3 comprises 14 residues. Germline V CDR1 and CDR2: SGHTA, FQGNSA. The CDR3 region is CASSLNRLNTEAFF. The CDR3 DNA sequence: TGTGCCAGCAGCTTAAACCGACTGAACACTGAAGCTTTCTTT.

In its sample, this clonotype was seen a few times. The gene calls are TRBV6-5 and TRBJ2-6; D is unclear. V was cut by 2 bases and J by 6 bases, with 5 bases left in between. Germline CDR1 MNHEY, CDR2 SVGAGI. This CDR3 spans 13 amino acids. As DNA, the CDR3 is TGTGCCAGCAGTTACCAGTCGGCCAACGTCCTGACTTTC. This codes for CASSYQSANVLTF.

V and J are TRBV4-2 and TRBJ2-3; D not resolved. CDR1 LGHNA and CDR2 YNFKEQ come from the germline V gene. This CDR3 is built from 15 residues. Trimming removed 1 base from V and 0 bases from J, with 8 bases in between. The CDR3 loop reads CASSQALGSTDTQYF. The CDR3 nucleotides are TGTGCCAGCAGCCAAGCCCTAGGGAGCACAGATACGCAGTATTTT.

V is TRBV15 and J is TRBJ1-1; no firm D call. Germline-derived CDR1 and CDR2 are LNHNV and YYDKDF (reference sequence). V was trimmed by 0 bases and J by 7 bases, leaving 6 bases between them. There are 12 residues in the CDR3. This CDR3 is CATSRDASEAFF. The DNA of the CDR3 is TGTGCCACCAGCAGAGATGCAAGTGAAGCTTTCTTT.

The chain joins TRBV12-3 or TRBV12-4 to TRBJ2-2, with D maybe TRBD2 (5 bases). This CDR3 comprises 15 residues. V lost 6 bases and J 1 base, leaving 12 bases between the germline ends. CDR3 sequence reads: CASSGGGRNTGELFF. CDR3 in DNA: TGTGCCAGCAGCGGAGGTGGTAGGAACACCGGGGAGCTGTTTTTT.

This clonotype was counted many times. The chain combines TRBV11-2 with TRBJ2-1, with 11 bases aligning to TRBD2. The CDR3 length is 18 residues. J was trimmed by 1 base and V by 1 base; bases with no gene match: 6. In germline, CDR1 is SGHAT, CDR2 FQNNGV. DNA for the CDR3: TGTGCCAGCAGCTTAGGACTAGCGGGGTTCCCTTCCTACAATGAGCAGTTCTTC. Its translation: CASSLGLAGFPSYNEQFF.

This clonotype showed up many times. J is TRBJ2-7 and V is TRBV20-1; 15 bases are a match to TRBD2. V gave up 0 bases and J gave up 6 bases; unmatched junction bases: 9. The CDR3 contains 17 residues. Germline lookup yields CDR1 DFQATT and CDR2 SNEGSKA (reference sequence). In DNA form, the CDR3 reads TGCAGTGCTAGAGACCGGACTAGCGGGAGGGCACTAGGCGAGCAGTACTTC. Protein sequence: CSARDRTSGRALGEQYF.